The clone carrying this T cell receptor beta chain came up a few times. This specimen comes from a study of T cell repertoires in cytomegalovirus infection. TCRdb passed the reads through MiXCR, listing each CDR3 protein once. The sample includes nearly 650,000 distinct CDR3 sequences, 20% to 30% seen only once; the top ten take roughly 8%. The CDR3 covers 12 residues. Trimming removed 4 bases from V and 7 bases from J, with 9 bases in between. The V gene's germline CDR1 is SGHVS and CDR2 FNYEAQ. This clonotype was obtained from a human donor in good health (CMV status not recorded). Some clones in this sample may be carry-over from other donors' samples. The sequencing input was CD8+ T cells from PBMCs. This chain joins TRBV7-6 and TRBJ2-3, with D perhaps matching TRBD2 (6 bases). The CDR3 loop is CASSSRGNTQYF. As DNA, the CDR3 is TGTGCCAGCAGCTCGCGGGGTAATACGCAGTATTTT.